One sample yielded the 21 T cell receptor beta chains listed below, sequenced in a study of PD-L1 blockade in urothelial cancer. Stated time point: pretreatment peripheral blood. The protocol was immunoSEQ multiplex PCR, while the TCRdb copy is restricted to in-frame clones and leaves out a portion. Of about 52,000 clones listed, 84% are singletons. Source: PBMCs, taken around atezolizumab (anti-PD-L1) treatment. The receptors shown here come from a man aged 50 to 59 with urothelial cancer.

The gene calls are TRBV7-6 and TRBJ2-2; D perhaps matches TRBD1 (6 bases). The germline V and J ends were trimmed by 3 bases and 9 bases, with 14 bases remaining between them. Germline V gene data show CDR1 as SGHVS and CDR2 as FNYEAQ. This CDR3 contains 14 residues. The CDR3 nucleotides read TGTGCCAGCAGCTTGCACAGGGTACACCGGGAGCTGTTTTTT. Its translation: CASSLHRVHRELFF.

V gene TRBV11-2 combines with J gene TRBJ1-5; no firm D call. The V gene lost 4 bases and the J gene lost 8 bases, with 15 bases spanning the gap. This CDR3 has 14 amino acids. CDR1 is SGHAT, CDR2 FQNNGV, per germline. DNA for the CDR3: TGTGCCAGCAGCTCGGACGCGGGTCGGGAGCCCCAGCATTTT. It codes for CASSSDAGREPQHF.

This clone showed up just a few times. The chain employs TRBV19 and TRBJ1-1; D may be TRBD1 (5 bases). CDR3 size: 13 residues. The V gene's germline CDR1 is LNHDA and CDR2 SQIVND (reference sequence). The germline V and J ends were trimmed by 5 bases and 5 bases, with 12 bases remaining between them. CDR3 in amino acids: CASSFQGSTEAFF. The DNA of the CDR3 is TGTGCCAGTAGTTTTCAGGGTAGTACTGAAGCTTTCTTT.

This chain joins TRBV19 and TRBJ2-4, with D possibly being TRBD2 (7 bases). Per germline, CDR1 LNHDA and CDR2 SQIVND (reference sequence). This CDR3 is built from 13 residues. V was pared by 3 bases and J by 12 bases, with 15 bases between. The CDR3 sequence: CASSIAGARDQYF. DNA of the CDR3: TGTGCCAGTAGTATTGCGGGGGCGCGAGATCAGTACTTC.

The gene calls are TRBV11-2 and TRBJ2-2; D not certain. Trimming removed 1 base from V and 0 bases from J, with 9 bases in between. CDR3 length: 16 residues. CDR1 SGHAT and CDR2 FQNNGV come from the germline V gene. The CDR3 DNA sequence: TGTGCCAGCAGCTTAGGGGCAGGCGCGAACACCGGGGAGCTGTTTTTT. This gives the protein CASSLGAGANTGELFF.

This sequence joins TRBV4-3 and TRBJ2-7, with 11 nucleotides matching TRBD1. With 1 base clipped from V and 1 base from J, the junction kept 9 bases outside the gene matches. Germline-derived CDR1 and CDR2 are LGHNA and YSLEER. The CDR3 has 18 amino acids. Here the CDR3 reads CASSQGTGGAGSSYEQYF. In DNA form, the CDR3 reads TGCGCCAGCAGCCAAGGGACAGGGGGCGCTGGGAGTTCCTACGAGCAGTACTTC.

DNA of the CDR3: TGTGCCAGCAGCTTAAGAGGCGCGGGCAACATTCAGTACTTC. It yields the protein CASSLRGAGNIQYF. The V and J genes are TRBV7-9 and TRBJ2-4; a possible D gene is TRBD2 (5 bases). Trimming left V 2 bases short and J 7 bases short, with 12 bases between. CDR1 SEHNR and CDR2 FQNEAQ come from the germline V gene (reference sequence). The CDR3 runs 14 residues.

The genes are TRBV28 and TRBJ2-1, with 8 bases that match TRBD2. Germline values: CDR1 MDHEN, CDR2 SYDVKM. J was trimmed by 6 bases and V by 4 bases; bases with no gene match: 11. CDR3 size: 16 residues. CDR3 sequence (DNA): TGTGCCAGCAGTTGGGGTTCCGGGACTAGGGTCAATGAGCAGTTCTTC. Residues: CASSWGSGTRVNEQFF.

This chain connects TRBV5-1 to TRBJ2-3; TRBD2 aligns across 9 bases. V lost 4 bases to trimming and J lost 6 bases; unmatched junction nucleotides: 9. This CDR3 has 15 residues. In germline, CDR1 is SGHRS, CDR2 YFSETQ. CDR3 protein: CASSTRAGGSDTQYF. Written as DNA, the CDR3 is TGCGCCAGCAGCACTCGAGCGGGGGGAAGTGATACGCAGTATTTT.

The rearrangement links TRBV5-6 to TRBJ2-7; TRBD1 is a possible D gene (5 bases). Germline CDR1 and CDR2: SGHDT and YYEEEE. The CDR3 is 17 residues long. The V and J ends lost 5 bases and 0 bases respectively, with 21 bases between them. The chain's CDR3 is CASSYPRTGRSSYEQYF. DNA of the CDR3: TGTGCCAGCAGTTACCCCCGTACAGGCAGGAGCTCCTACGAGCAGTACTTC.

This chain connects TRBV7-9 to TRBJ2-7; D is undetermined. The CDR3 sequence is 12 residues long. CDR1 is SEHNR, CDR2 FQNEAQ, per germline (reference sequence). V was shortened by 5 bases and J by 2 bases, with 7 bases between the two germline ends. DNA for the CDR3: TGTGCCAGCAGCCCAGGCCCCTACGAGCAGTACTTC. It codes for CASSPGPYEQYF.

This chain's CDR3 is CASSQSDRVNEQFF. The CDR3 DNA reads TGTGCCAGCAGTCAATCTGACAGGGTCAATGAGCAGTTCTTC. The V gene is TRBV5-6, the J gene TRBJ2-1, with TRBD1 matching over 7 bases. CDR1 and CDR2 (germline): SGHDT, YYEEEE. V lost 5 bases to trimming and J lost 6 bases; unmatched junction nucleotides: 8. The CDR3 sequence is 14 residues long.

The chain recombines TRBV2 with TRBJ2-1; perhaps TRBD2 as D (7 bases). Deletions cut 7 bases from V and 3 bases from J, with 16 bases between. CDR1 is SNHLY, CDR2 FYNNEI, per germline. The CDR3 is 15 amino acids. The CDR3 is CASTRGAEGYNEQFF. The CDR3 region has the DNA TGTGCCAGCACCCGGGGGGCCGAGGGCTACAATGAGCAGTTCTTC.

The gene calls are TRBV18 and TRBJ1-5; 9 bases map to TRBD1. The CDR3 sequence is 13 residues long. V lost 6 bases, J lost 6 bases, and 3 bases stayed unmatched. Germline CDR1 KGHSH, CDR2 LQKENI. The CDR3 loop reads CASSPTGGQPQHF. The CDR3 region has the DNA TGTGCCAGCTCCCCGACAGGGGGTCAGCCCCAGCATTTT.

CDR3 in amino acids: CASSRGFGTDTQYF. The CDR3 coding sequence is TGTGCCAGCAGCCGGGGATTCGGCACAGATACGCAGTATTTT. V usage is TRBV7-3 and J usage is TRBJ2-3; the D gene is possibly TRBD2 (5 bases). The CDR3 is 14 amino acids. CDR1 and CDR2 (germline): SGHTA, FQGTGA. Trimming stripped 5 bases from V and 1 base from J, with 10 bases between.

This rearrangement joins TRBV5-1 to TRBJ2-3; 14 nucleotides match TRBD2. Germline V gene data show CDR1 as SGHRS and CDR2 as YFSETQ. V dropped 4 bases and J dropped 6; count of bases not matched to a gene: 7. This CDR3 spans 16 amino acids. The CDR3 region is CASSTGLAGGHDTQYF. The CDR3 coding sequence is TGCGCCAGCAGCACCGGACTAGCGGGGGGACATGATACGCAGTATTTT.

The chain recombines TRBV4-2 with TRBJ1-2; 11 nucleotides line up with TRBD1. The CDR3 sequence is 16 residues long. The germline V gene has CDR1 LGHNA and CDR2 YNFKEQ. J was trimmed by 7 bases and V by 5 bases; bases with no gene match: 12. CDR3 sequence: CASSKVSGQGAVGYTF. The CDR3 nucleotides are TGTGCCAGCAGCAAGGTCAGCGGACAGGGGGCGGTTGGCTACACCTTC.

The rearrangement links TRBV9 to TRBJ1-2; TRBD1 aligns across 7 bases. Germline-derived CDR1 and CDR2 are SGDLS and YYNGEE. J lost 4 bases, V lost 3 bases, and 3 bases had no gene match. The CDR3 has 13 amino acids. The CDR3 protein is CASSAGTVYGYTF. The CDR3 DNA reads TGTGCCAGCAGCGCCGGGACAGTCTATGGCTACACCTTC.

The chain has TRBV19 and TRBJ1-5; the D is unclear. CDR1 and CDR2 (germline): LNHDA, SQIVND (reference sequence). V lost 3 bases and J 5 bases, leaving 5 bases between the germline ends. This CDR3 comprises 12 residues. The CDR3 region has the DNA TGTGCCAGTAGTATCCGAGATCAGCCCCAGCATTTT. This gives the protein CASSIRDQPQHF. Together with reference TRBV19 and TRBJ1-5, the CDR3 gives the full variable domain: DGGITQSPKYLFRKEGQNVTLSCEQNLNHDAMYWYRQDPGQGLRLIYYSQIVNDFQKGDIAEGYSVSREKKESFPLTVTSAQKNPTAFYLCASSIRDQPQHFGDGTRLSIL.

V usage is TRBV14 and J usage is TRBJ2-2, with TRBD1 identical over 9 bases. V dropped 1 base and J dropped 6; count of bases not matched to a gene: 6. CDR3 size: 16 residues. Per germline, CDR1 SGHDN and CDR2 FVKESK. CDR3 bases: TGTGCCAGCAGCCAAGCCGGGACAGGGTGGGCCGGGGAGCTGTTTTTT. Translated: CASSQAGTGWAGELFF.

The V gene is TRBV6-5, the J gene TRBJ2-7; TRBD2 is a possible D gene (6 bases). The germline gives CDR1 MNHEY, CDR2 SVGAGI. Trimming left V 8 bases short and J 2 bases short, with 16 bases between. This CDR3 contains 14 residues. CDR3 sequence: CASRAGGPPYEQYF. CDR3 bases: TGTGCCAGCCGAGCCGGGGGACCCCCCTACGAGCAGTACTTC.